This entry lists 13 T cell receptor beta chains sequenced from one sample in a study of blood T cell repertoires in COVID-19. Method: immunoSEQ multiplex PCR; TCRdb's copy keeps in-frame clones and lacks some. Of roughly 80,000 clones listed, about three quarters were seen once; the top ten hold more than 9%. Sequenced input: peripheral blood. These receptors all come from a human donor in a cohort sampled during active COVID-19.

V usage is TRBV23-1 and J usage is TRBJ2-1, with D tentatively TRBD2 (5 bases). TRBV23-1 is an ORF for which the function is uncertain. This CDR3 is built from 21 residues. Trimming shortened V by 5 bases and J by 7 bases, and 36 bases separated the two germline ends. CDR3 coding DNA: TGCGCCAGCAGTAACTTCGAAGGAGGAATGAGGGCCCACATCTGGGGTAATGAGCAGTTCTTC. It specifies CASSNFEGGMRAHIWGNEQFF.

The rearrangement uses TRBV5-5 and TRBJ1-5; D gene uncertain. The CDR3 has 14 amino acids. In germline, CDR1 is SGHKS, CDR2 YYEKEE (reference sequence). V gave up 1 base and J gave up 6 bases, with 11 bases separating them. Here the CDR3 DNA reads TGTGCCAGCAGCTTGTACGGAGTTGGTCAGCCCCAGCATTTT. It is translated as CASSLYGVGQPQHF.

This clone was observed a single time. The chain uses TRBV7-8 and TRBJ2-1; 8 bases line up with TRBD2. The J segment lost 5 bases and the V segment lost 8 bases, leaving 8 bases of the junction unmatched. The CDR3 loop spans 14 amino acids. Per germline, CDR1 SGHVS and CDR2 FQNEAQ. CDR3 sequence reads: CASSGGTLNNEQFF. CDR3 sequence (DNA): TGTGCCAGCTCGGGGGGGACACTAAACAATGAGCAGTTCTTC.

This clone was picked up a small number of times. The V call is TRBV6-5, the J call TRBJ1-1, with no clear D. The CDR3 is made up of 15 amino acids. V was cut by 0 bases and J by 3 bases, with 11 bases left in between. Germline CDR1 MNHEY, CDR2 SVGAGI. In DNA form, the CDR3 reads TGTGCCAGCAGTTACTCGAACAGCCTGTACACTGAAGCTTTCTTT. It encodes CASSYSNSLYTEAFF.

The chain uses TRBV4-3 and TRBJ1-5; no clear D. In germline, CDR1 is LGHNA, CDR2 YSLEER. CDR3 size: 15 residues. V shed 0 bases and J shed 7 bases, with 13 bases lying between them. The DNA for the CDR3 is TGCGCCAGCAGCCAAGATTGGGAGGGCGGACAGCCCCAGCATTTT. The encoded protein is CASSQDWEGGQPQHF.

About this clone itself: At the DNA level, this CDR3 is encoded by other sequences in the same sample as well. This sequence joins TRBV5-1 and TRBJ1-1; D is unclear. The V gene lost 2 bases and the J gene lost 2 bases, with 7 bases spanning the gap. This CDR3 has 13 amino acids. Germline lookup yields CDR1 SGHRS and CDR2 YFSETQ. CDR3 coding DNA: TGCGCCAGCAGCTTAGGCGGTAACACTGAAGCTTTCTTT. Amino acid sequence: CASSLGGNTEAFF.

This chain connects TRBV5-6 to TRBJ1-1; TRBD1 is a possible D gene (6 bases). Per germline, CDR1 SGHDT and CDR2 YYEEEE. The germline V and J ends were trimmed by 0 bases and 3 bases, with 12 bases remaining between them. This CDR3 comprises 15 residues. CDR3 DNA sequence: TGTGCCAGCAGCTTGGTCAACGAGGGGGACACTGAAGCTTTCTTT. It yields the protein CASSLVNEGDTEAFF.

The chain has TRBV5-1 and TRBJ2-1, with D perhaps TRBD1 (6 bases). With 2 bases removed from V and 0 bases from J, the gap between germline ends came to 12 bases. CDR1 SGHRS and CDR2 YFSETQ come from the germline V gene. The CDR3 covers 16 residues. The DNA for the CDR3 is TGCGCCAGCAGCTTACAGGGACACAACTCCTACAATGAGCAGTTCTTC. Its protein product is CASSLQGHNSYNEQFF. Filled out from reference TRBV5-1 and TRBJ2-1, the complete variable domain reads KAGVTQTPRYLIKTRGQQVTLSCSPISGHRSVSWYQQTPGQGLQFLFEYFSETQRNKGNFPGRFSGRQFSNSRSEMNVSTLELGDSALYLCASSLQGHNSYNEQFFGPGTRLTVL.

The chain couples TRBV24-1 to TRBJ2-5; 8 bases are a match to TRBD1. Germline V lookup: CDR1 KGHDR, CDR2 SFDVKD. The V gene end was trimmed by 2 bases and the J gene end by 2 bases; junction bases not matched to a gene: 0. CDR3 length: 14 amino acids. CDR3 in amino acids: CATSDYRGQETQYF. The CDR3 region has the DNA TGTGCCACCAGTGATTACAGGGGGCAAGAGACCCAGTACTTC.

The chain recombines TRBV4-1 with TRBJ2-2; 12 bases agree with TRBD2. V trimming: 0 bases; J trimming: 6 bases; junction bases outside the gene matches: 8. The CDR3 runs 18 residues. The germline gives CDR1 MGHRA, CDR2 YSYEKL. Written as DNA, the CDR3 is TGCGCCAGCAGCCAAGATGCTAGCGGGGGGGTTCTCCCCGGGGAGCTGTTTTTT. Protein: CASSQDASGGVLPGELFF.

V is TRBV6-5 and J is TRBJ2-7, with a possible D match to TRBD1 (6 bases). V lost 8 bases, J lost 0 bases, and 17 bases lay in between. This CDR3 contains 15 residues. Germline CDR1 is MNHEY and CDR2 is SVGAGI. CDR3 region: CASYGTGRGSYEQYF. As DNA, the CDR3 is TGTGCCAGCTACGGGACGGGCAGGGGCTCCTACGAGCAGTACTTC.

This clone was detected only once. V and J are TRBV7-3 and TRBJ2-4, with D unresolved. The CDR3 runs 14 residues. Between the trimmed V and J ends, which lost 0 bases and 7 bases, there was a span of 10 bases. Germline V CDR1 and CDR2: SGHTA, FQGTGA. The CDR3 is CASSLTVNENIQYF. CDR3 DNA sequence: TGTGCCAGCAGCTTAACCGTCAATGAGAACATTCAGTACTTC.

This chain joins TRBV7-9 and TRBJ1-6; no clear D gene. The V end was cut by 5 bases, the J end by 9 bases, with 11 bases between. Germline V gene lookup returns CDR1 SEHNR and CDR2 FQNEAQ (reference sequence). CDR3 length: 13 residues. The CDR3 DNA is TGTGCCAGCAGCCTGCGACTTGTTTCACCCCTCCACTTT. It codes for CASSLRLVSPLHF.